This T cell receptor (beta chain) was identified in a study of blood T cell repertoires in COVID-19 (dated by TCRdb to 2018 to 2021). Regarding the study in general: The collaborator samples originated in the United States, Italy and Spain and spanned the acute and convalescent phases of COVID-19. The material from the prospective study consisted of cDNA or gDNA derived from T cells, B-cell-depleted T cells, or PBMCs. The dataset comprised deeply sampled blood TCRbeta repertoires from subjects exposed to, actively infected with, or recovered from COVID-19. The repertoires were released in a freely available public database intended as a resource for research on the immune response to SARS-CoV-2. The samples were drawn from two sources: the first 160 participants of the ongoing ImmuneRACE study, and fewer than 1,500 subjects contributed by 6 global collaborators. The sample metadata nearly always contained a de-identified subject ID, COVID-19 status, age in years and sex. Where available, HLA class I and class II types were obtained from metadata supplied by the sample provider rather than from assay-based typing.

Of note for this clone: Its antigen is currently not known. No much larger clonotype is one base removed from it; base qualities were not supplied.

The immunoSEQ Assay, a bias-controlled multiplex PCR, was used to amplify TCRbeta CDR3 regions from genomic DNA. In the paper's pipeline: Nucleated cell counts per sample were estimated from amplification of reference gene primers within the assay. To quantify the absolute abundance of each unique TCRbeta CDR3 rearrangement, sequence reads were collapsed and filtered. Productive Simpson clonality was computed per sample as the square root of Simpson's diversity index over productive rearrangements. What TCRdb holds here is the immuneACCESS table cut down to in-frame rearrangements. Part of the clones is not present; checked against another copy, under half of the missing clones reflect an unresolved V gene, and the others are unexplained. That table furnishes V, J and clone size, whereas the DNA furnished D and trimming. The sample data list approximately 330,000 clones, and roughly 86% of these were observed just once. In total, the top ten clones hold about a tenth of the sample.

In the prospective study, participants were 18 to 89 years old, resided in 25 or so geographic areas of the United States, and were enrolled through a virtual design. Cohort assignment in the prospective study relied on participant-reported clinical history from a screening survey and a study questionnaire. Recovered participants in ImmuneRACE Cohort 3 were defined by two consecutive negative NP/OP PCR tests, clearance by a healthcare professional, or resolution of symptoms. Mobile phlebotomists in the prospective study collected whole blood, serum and a nasopharyngeal or oropharyngeal swab from every participant. Prospective study participants could optionally give additional blood draws and questionnaires over an approximately 2-month period. Before DNA extraction, prospective study blood samples were shipped either frozen or at room temperature. Points the paper makes about the study in general: The amount of clinical and demographic metadata varied by source and participant and was provided uncurated.

The germline V gene supplies CDR1 MNHEY and CDR2 SVGAGI. From cysteine to phenylalanine, the CDR3 is 15 amino acids long. The only DNA kept is the CDR3, 45 bases in frame from the first base. The V and J ends are trimmed by 0 bases and 5 bases, leaving 13 bases between them. The chain is made from TRBV6-5 and TRBJ2-5; TRBD1 might be the D gene, on 7 matching bases. The source of this sequence is a woman aged 25 to 39 who had recovered from COVID-19. The sample was PBMCs or T cells enriched from blood (not recorded which). The DNA reads TGTGCCAGCAGTTACTCTGACAGGGCGGGGGAGACCCAGTACTTC. Protein translation: CASSYSDRAGETQYF.